Following are 11 T cell receptor beta chains from one sample sequenced in a study of T cell responses to AZD1222 COVID-19 vaccine. The assay was immunoSEQ multiplex PCR, and TCRdb's table has in-frame clones only and misses some. The table lists approximately 120,000 clones, roughly 87% of them singletons. The sequencing used peripheral blood, collected on day 0 of AZD1222 vaccination. The receptor set was obtained from an adult in good health.

The chain uses TRBV27 and TRBJ1-2; 7 nucleotides agree with TRBD1. CDR3 length: 14 amino acids. From germline, CDR1 is MNHEY and CDR2 SMNVEV (reference sequence). With 4 bases clipped from V and 2 bases from J, the junction kept 4 bases outside the gene matches. Written as DNA, the CDR3 is TGTGCCAGCAGTTCTACAGGGGCGAACTATGGCTACACCTTC. Its protein product is CASSSTGANYGYTF.

The rearrangement links TRBV12-3 or TRBV12-4 to TRBJ2-1; 7 positions match TRBD2. The CDR3 covers 13 residues. The junction had 6 bases not matched to a gene; V was cut back by 6 bases and J by 7 bases. The CDR3 region has the DNA TGTGCCAGCAGGCCAGGACTAGGGAATGAGCAGTTCTTC. Protein: CASRPGLGNEQFF.

The V call is TRBV19, the J call TRBJ2-3; D possibly corresponds to TRBD2 (5 bases). V lost 5 bases and J lost 2, with 17 bases in between. CDR1 is LNHDA, CDR2 SQIVND, per germline (reference sequence). The CDR3 has 16 residues. This CDR3 is CASSDWRAEITDTQYF. CDR3 DNA sequence: TGTGCCAGTAGTGACTGGCGGGCGGAGATCACAGATACGCAGTATTTT.

The chain links TRBV6-2 or TRBV6-3 to TRBJ2-6; D is possibly TRBD1 or TRBD2 (6 bases each). Trimming cost V 0 bases and J 0 bases, with 12 bases left between them. The CDR3 sequence is 18 residues long. Germline values: CDR1 MNHEY, CDR2 SVGEGT. This CDR3 is CASSYSEGVSSGANVLTF. In nucleotides, the CDR3 is TGTGCCAGCAGTTACTCGGAGGGGGTATCCTCTGGGGCCAACGTCCTGACTTTC.

The CDR3 bases are TGTGCCAGTAGGGAGTCGGACACTGAAGCTTTCTTT. Its translation: CASRESDTEAFF. This rearrangement joins TRBV19 to TRBJ1-1; D gene ambiguous. From germline, CDR1 is LNHDA and CDR2 SQIVND (reference sequence). The germline V and J ends were trimmed by 6 bases and 3 bases, with 8 bases remaining between them. The CDR3 extends over 12 amino acids.

This chain links TRBV15 with TRBJ1-1; possible D gene TRBD1, 6 bases. Trimming stripped 1 base from V and 4 bases from J, with 19 bases between. The CDR3 spans 17 residues. Germline V gene data show CDR1 as LNHNV and CDR2 as YYDKDF (reference sequence). The CDR3 nucleotides are TGTGCCACCAGCAGAGTCGGGGGGCTCGGGGTTTTCACTGAAGCTTTCTTT. This gives the protein CATSRVGGLGVFTEAFF.

This chain joins TRBV25-1 and TRBJ2-1, with TRBD2 as a possible D gene (5 bases). Germline V CDR1 and CDR2: MGHDK, SYGVNS. Trimming took off 4 bases at V and 4 bases at J, with 11 bases between the two ends. This CDR3 has 14 residues. CDR3 DNA: TGTGCCAGCAGTGGTGAGGAGGTTTACAATGAGCAGTTCTTC. This gives the protein CASSGEEVYNEQFF.

This chain joins TRBV12-3 or TRBV12-4 and TRBJ2-7, with D possibly matching TRBD2 (6 bases). The ends were cut back, 10 bases at V and 5 bases at J, with 18 bases in the middle. The CDR3 covers 13 residues. The CDR3 region has the DNA TGTGCCACTCAGGGACTGTCGTCCCACGAGCAGTACTTC. Protein: CATQGLSSHEQYF.

This sequence joins TRBV19 and TRBJ1-5; D perhaps matches TRBD1 (6 bases). This CDR3 comprises 16 residues. CDR1 is LNHDA and CDR2 is SQIVND in the germline V gene (reference sequence). V dropped 3 bases and J dropped 6 bases, with 18 bases sitting between them. The DNA for the CDR3 is TGTGCCAGTAGTATTAGCTCGGGGGCGCCGGGTCAGCCCCAGCATTTT. Protein sequence: CASSISSGAPGQPQHF.

This chain links TRBV28 with TRBJ1-3; TRBD1 agrees at 7 bases. CDR3 length: 16 amino acids. The V segment lost 5 bases and the J segment 5 bases; nucleotides outside the gene matches: 12. CDR1 and CDR2 (germline): MDHEN, SYDVKM. CDR3 in DNA: TGTGCCAGCAGTACCGCCTGGACAGGACGGAGAAACACCATATATTTT. The encoded protein is CASSTAWTGRRNTIYF.

The genes are TRBV3-1 (or the pseudogene TRBV3-2) and TRBJ2-1; D is ambiguous. The CDR3 is made up of 14 amino acids. V lost 3 bases and J 8 bases, leaving 14 bases between the germline ends. The germline V gene has CDR1 LGHDT and CDR2 YNNKEL (reference sequence). The CDR3: CASSQVVDGHEQFF. Here the CDR3 DNA reads TGTGCCAGCAGCCAGGTAGTGGACGGCCATGAGCAGTTCTTC.